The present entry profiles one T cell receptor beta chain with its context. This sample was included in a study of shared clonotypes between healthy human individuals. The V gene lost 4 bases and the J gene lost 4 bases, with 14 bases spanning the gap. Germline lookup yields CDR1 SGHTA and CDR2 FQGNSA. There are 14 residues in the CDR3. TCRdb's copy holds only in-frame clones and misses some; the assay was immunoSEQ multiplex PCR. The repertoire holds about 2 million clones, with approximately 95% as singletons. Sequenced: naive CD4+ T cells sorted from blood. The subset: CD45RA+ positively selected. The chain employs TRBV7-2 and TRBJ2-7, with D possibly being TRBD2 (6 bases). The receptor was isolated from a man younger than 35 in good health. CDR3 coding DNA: TGTGCCAGCAGCTGGAGGGCAGGGCCTTACGAGCAGTACTTC. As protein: CASSWRAGPYEQYF.